This TCR beta chain is from a study of CD8+ T cells in alopecia areata. Overall study: Scoring treated patients' severity relied on the percentage of scalp area affected.

Study outcomes and limitations: Scalp clonality, along with expanded CD8+ clones among the top 100, was significantly decreased by tofacitinib. Affected lesional scalp, above all in alopecia totalis/universalis, was more clonal than normal scalp.

Regarding treatment: oral pan-JAK inhibitor, 5-10 mg twice daily. As part of sample collection, lesional scalp punch biopsies and peripheral blood were taken from alopecia areata patients. This clone was counted only a few times. Its specificity is not known. In each case, RNA was isolated and then reverse transcribed into cDNA as the sequencing template. The protocol was immunoSEQ multiplex PCR, while the TCRdb copy is restricted to in-frame clones and leaves out a portion. The sample carries 150,000 to 200,000 clones, around 60% recorded once. Trimming cost V 0 bases and J 6 bases, with 9 bases left between them. Germline CDR1 MNHEY, CDR2 SVGAGI. This CDR3 has 13 residues.

Sample: CD8+ T cells sorted from blood, taken at week 24, from a patient treated with tofacitinib. The chain recombines TRBV6-5 with TRBJ2-7; D could derive from TRBD1 or TRBD2 (5 bases each). The TCR was taken from a human donor with alopecia areata. This CDR3 is CASSYSSGGEQYF. CDR3 DNA sequence: TGTGCCAGCAGTTACTCGAGTGGGGGCGAGCAGTACTTC.